This T cell receptor beta chain was identified in a study of blood T cell repertoires in COVID-19. Overall study: Whether acute or convalescent, the COVID-19 samples came from the United States, Italy and Spain.

V was clipped by 1 base and J by 4 bases, with 22 bases between them. This CDR3 spans 18 amino acids. Germline values: CDR1 SEHNR, CDR2 FQNEAQ (reference sequence). TCRdb keeps only in-frame clones here, not all; method: immunoSEQ multiplex PCR. This sample has about 370,000 clones, with just over 90% found just once. This chain connects TRBV7-9 to TRBJ2-5; D is possibly TRBD1 (7 bases). This receptor was taken from a woman between 35 and 50 years old who had been exposed to COVID-19. The sample consisted of PBMCs or T cells enriched from blood (not recorded which). The CDR3: CASSLETGSWRARETQYF. DNA of the CDR3: TGTGCCAGCAGCTTAGAGACAGGGTCCTGGAGGGCAAGAGAGACCCAGTACTTC.